This TCR beta chain was sequenced in a study of cytomegalovirus exposure and HLA in healthy donors. Worth noting for this clone: The antigen is not known.

The PCR used 60 Vbeta and 13 Jbeta primers. Sequencing used immunoSEQ multiplex PCR; TCRdb keeps in-frame clones, though not all of them. The sample lists around 150,000 clones; 70% to 80% were seen once. While unrecorded immune exposures were likely, the donors were nominally healthy when sampled. Points from the study as a whole: Researchers had no immune exposure information except CMV serostatus available. The study assumed roughly uniform donor sequencing depth for presence/absence analyses.

The specimen sequenced was PBMCs. The TCR originated in a man in his forties or fifties in good health and CMV-seropositive.

The CDR3 nucleotides read TGTGCCAGCTCACTTACCCTTGAGGGTGAGCAGTACTTC. It specifies CASSLTLEGEQYF. The chain joins TRBV18 to TRBJ2-7; D possibly corresponds to TRBD2 (5 bases). Trimming shortened V by 4 bases and J by 7 bases, and 14 bases separated the two germline ends. The V gene's germline CDR1 is KGHSH and CDR2 LQKENI. The CDR3 runs to 13 residues.